This entry concerns a single T cell receptor beta chain. This clone was seen only once. Its antigen specificity is not known. No qualities accompany the bases; no much larger clone lies one base away. The CDR3 spans 19 residues, from the cysteine through the phenylalanine. The DNA shown is the 57-base CDR3, in frame from base 1. The germline V gene supplies CDR1 LGHNA and CDR2 YNFKEQ. V ends up 2 bases short and J 5 bases short, with an unmatched junction base count of 13. Library construction relied on the immunoSEQ multiplex PCR assay. For the multiplex PCR, a mixture combining 60 forward primers for TCR Vbeta segments and 13 reverse primers for TCR Jbeta segments was used. The CDR3 region of rearranged TCR beta genes was amplified from genomic DNA by a multiplex PCR assay. Amplified TCR beta libraries were sequenced as 87-base-pair reads on the Illumina HiSeq System. The original pipeline was this. A later analysis counted 65 million to 90 million unique TCR beta chains across the 650 to 700 repertoires, and roughly 10 million of these chains were shared by at least two donors. Raw reads were error-corrected and collapsed into unique sequences by a nearest-neighbor algorithm in which closely related sequences were merged to remove PCR and sequencing errors. CDR3 sequences were aligned to IMGT reference sequences to assign V, D and J gene segments. For a sequence to be retained, a match of at least six nucleotides to both a V gene segment and a J gene segment was required. Rearrangements were called productive when the CDR3 lacked stop codons and stayed in frame with V and J; all others were non-productive. Following IMGT convention, CDR3 was defined as the stretch from the second conserved V-encoded cysteine to the conserved J-encoded phenylalanine. Sequences without an unambiguous match to a single V gene segment were excluded from the earlier analysis of approximately 560 of the donors. An earlier analysis of fewer than 650 of the donors classified V segments as functional when productive rearrangements were above 56.7% and as segregating when the standard deviation between donors was above 5%. A statistical classification framework was built for diagnosing cytomegalovirus status from the catalog of TCR beta chain sequences. V and J gene assignment, in a later analysis, came from comparing TCR nucleotide sequences with IMGT/GENE-DB human TR gene sequences. Using the TCRdist pipeline, a later analysis assigned CDR3 sequences along with most-parsimonious VDJ recombination scenarios. In a later analysis, each TCR beta chain was defined by its CDR3 amino acid sequence together with its V-gene family, and reads without a unique V-gene family were excluded. As a way to deal with suspected cross-contamination and a sequencing artifact, a later analysis dropped 450 to 600 nucleotide sequences that were highly shared and had low generation probability. A later analysis calculated a clonal expansion index for each public chain from normalized within-repertoire ranks of inferred template counts. Generation probabilities in a later analysis came from a VDJ recombination model fitted to out-of-frame rearrangements, and those results were checked against IGoR. A later analysis scored TCR-TCR, TCR-HLA and TCR-CMV co-occurrence with hypergeometric tests, applying a repertoire-size bias correction to TCR pairs. False discovery rates were estimated in a later analysis by permuting HLA or CMV assignments 20 times. A later analysis grouped co-occurring TCRs with DBSCAN, adding TCRdist sequence similarity when clustering within HLA-allele-positive subsets. Repertoires with fewer than 30,000 or more than 120,000 public chains, plus five repertoires with anomalous nucleotide sharing, were excluded from co-occurrence clustering. This immuneACCESS table, as held by TCRdb, lists in-frame sequences with V and J called but not all clones. Of the missing ones, under half trace to an unresolved V gene in checked studies; the others have no known cause. V, J and clone size were drawn from that table, and D and trimming were deduced from the DNA. This sample comprises about 120,000 clones, approximately 72% of them detected only once. Together, the top ten hold 1.5% of the sample.

The data derive from a study of cytomegalovirus exposure and HLA in healthy donors (dated by TCRdb to the late 2010s). Looking at the study overall: An earlier analysis of 587 of the donors reported about 260 Gb of sequence data and 117 million unique TCR beta sequences obtained from around 180 million T cells. An early release that covered roughly 600 HLA-typed donors contained approximately 300 gigabases of sequencing data and tens of millions of unique TCR sequences. Among the approximately 400 genotyped donors, around 79% belonged to the genetic ancestry cluster associated with self-reported Caucasian donors. The aim of the study was to test whether cataloging public T cell receptors could identify signatures of past pathogen exposure. The T cell repertoires of 700 or so subjects were profiled by immunosequencing and related to cytomegalovirus serostatus. Along with the approximately 650-subject first cohort, a separate validation cohort of over a hundred different subjects was used. The study combined high-throughput TCR immunosequencing, statistical association of individual TCRs with disease status, and machine learning to predict cytomegalovirus infection status. A later analysis re-examined previously published TCR beta repertoires from roughly 650 donors and added high-resolution HLA genotyping to investigate patterns of TCR occurrence. Rather than drawing on any new phenotypic data, the later analysis identified candidate immune exposures from TCR beta sequences and the way those sequences occurred across donors. In an earlier analysis of around 540 of the donors, high-throughput TCR beta sequencing was used to judge whether each TCR beta V gene segment behaved as functional or pseudogenic. Alongside the repertoire data, information on donor age, sex, ethnicity and CMV serostatus was compiled. A later genetic analysis took genome-wide SNP genotypes for about three fifths of the 666 donors and used that subset as a discovery cohort. Every repertoire in the discovery cohort had been generated on one and the same sequencing platform. HLA typing covered class I and class II loci at four-digit resolution. The number of typed donors differed by locus: about 629-630 for A, B, C, DRB1 and DQB1; approximately 540 for DQA1; some 610 for DPA1; and some 450 for DPB1. Because of strong linkage in the cohort, five DR-DQ haplotypes were treated as single units for association and clustering. Among 300 to 500 genotyped donors of the cohort, an average of approximately 220,000 unique TCR beta nucleotide sequences was sequenced per donor, of which 15% to 20% were non-productive.

Study-wide conclusions, independent of this receptor: The study gave a list of over 150 TCR beta chains associated with cytomegalovirus. In a later analysis, more than 15,000 TCR beta sequences were associated with specific HLA alleles at a false discovery rate of 0.05. The sequencing pipeline was judged likely to have produced a cluster of highly shared sequence variants as a technical artifact. Some IMGT-functional V segments, including TRBV6-2 and TRBV6-3, could not be told apart with the 87-base-pair reads, so those segments were excluded. According to a later genetic analysis, donors in an Asian-associated ancestry cluster had fewer N-insertions in productive TCRs than the roughly 670-donor mean. For the cohort, immune exposure information was limited to CMV serostatus. According to a later analysis, parvovirus B19, influenza, CMV and Epstein-Barr virus appeared linked to several top co-occurrence clusters. Most TCR sequences were observed very rarely across donors, whereas some public TCRs were present in many individuals. In a later analysis, HLA-associated TCR beta chains were found to be more clonally expanded and to have lower generation probabilities than equally common non-associated chains. Roughly uniform sequencing depth across donors was assumed in presence/absence analyses, although this assumption may not hold. A further reported finding was that TCR beta sequences accurately predicted the HLA-A and HLA-B alleles for most subjects in the first cohort. According to a later analysis, TCR association rates differed among HLA loci, with DRB1 alleles showing the most associated TCRs and HLA-C alleles showing the fewest. The authors suggested that the approach could potentially be generalized to other disease states and immunological phenotypes. Because some donors lacked HLA typing at each locus, the association tests relied only on the typed subset. A later analysis found that most CMV-associated TCR beta chains appeared HLA-restricted, with HLA associations seemingly driven largely by CMV exposure. In a later genetic analysis, a missense DCLRE1C variant was associated with V-gene and J-gene trimming of TCR beta chains, and the association was replicated in an independent cohort. When HLA alleles, especially DR and DQ, strongly co-occurred, TCR associations were difficult to assign to individual alleles. Because counts were too low, more than 15 rarely observed V segments, including chromosome 9 orphons, were left out of the earlier analysis of some 640 of the donors. Correlated functional status among segregating V segments might be attributable to linkage disequilibrium, but an unknown experimental factor could not be ruled out. The classifier was reported to diagnose cytomegalovirus status with high specificity and sensitivity in both the original cohort and the validation cohort. Three of the identified cytomegalovirus-associated TCR beta chains were confirmed in vitro to be specific for cytomegalovirus antigens. In this cohort, only TCR beta chains were sequenced, and detectable features were limited by the absence of alpha or paired-chain data. Broadly in line with IMGT annotations, most TCR beta V segments showed up in productive rearrangements about 87% or about 30% of the time in an earlier analysis of a few hundred of the donors.

In total, over 600 healthy bone marrow donors made up the cohort. Cohort members were all nominally healthy when sampled, although unrecorded immune exposures were likely present. The donor was CMV seronegative and belonged to the group of 352 seronegative cohort members. Each donor provided a peripheral blood sample, and peripheral blood mononuclear cells were used for TCR beta sequencing. The Qiagen DNeasy Blood Extraction Kit was used to extract genomic DNA from the blood cell samples. This sequence uses TRBV4-2 and TRBJ2-1; TRBD2 aligns with 12 central bases. Sequences were obtained from PBMCs. The sequence came from a man between 18 and 35 years old in good health and CMV-seronegative. The CDR3 corresponds to CASSQSGWTSGEGHNEQFF. The DNA reads as follows: TGTGCCAGCAGCCAATCCGGTTGGACTAGCGGGGAAGGGCACAATGAGCAGTTCTTC.